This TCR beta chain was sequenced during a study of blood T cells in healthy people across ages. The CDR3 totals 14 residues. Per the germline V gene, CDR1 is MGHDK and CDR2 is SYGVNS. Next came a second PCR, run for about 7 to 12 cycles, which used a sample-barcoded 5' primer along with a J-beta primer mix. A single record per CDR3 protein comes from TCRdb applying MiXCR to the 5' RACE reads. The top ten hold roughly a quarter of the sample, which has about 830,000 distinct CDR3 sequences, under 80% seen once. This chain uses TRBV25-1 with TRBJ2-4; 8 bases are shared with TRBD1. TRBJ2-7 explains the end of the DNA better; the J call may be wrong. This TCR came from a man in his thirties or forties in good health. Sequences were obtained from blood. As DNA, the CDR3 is TGTGCCAGCAGTGAATCTACAGGGGGCTACGAGCAGTACTTC. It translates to CASSESTGGYEQYF.